Reported below is one T cell receptor (beta chain). This receptor's antigen is unknown. Base-call qualities are not available, and no considerably larger clone is one nucleotide away. The library was generated by the immunoSEQ multiplex PCR assay. For the multiplex PCR, a mixture combining 60 forward primers for TCR Vbeta segments and 13 reverse primers for TCR Jbeta segments was used. A multiplex PCR assay on genomic DNA amplified the CDR3 region of rearranged TCR beta genes. Amplified TCR beta libraries were sequenced as 87-base-pair reads on the Illumina HiSeq System. Per the original workflow: In a later analysis, some 80 million unique TCR beta chains were counted across the approximately 640 repertoires, and around 10 million of these chains were shared by at least two donors. Raw reads were error-corrected and collapsed into unique sequences by a nearest-neighbor algorithm in which closely related sequences were merged to remove PCR and sequencing errors. To assign V, D and J gene segments, CDR3 sequences were aligned to IMGT reference sequences. For a sequence to be retained, at least a six-nucleotide match to both a V gene segment and a J gene segment was required. A rearrangement was called productive if the CDR3 had no stop codons and remained in frame with V and J, and every other rearrangement was called non-productive. Following IMGT convention, CDR3 was defined as the stretch from the second conserved V-encoded cysteine up to the conserved J-encoded phenylalanine. The earlier analysis of roughly 590 of the donors excluded any sequence lacking an unambiguous match to a single V gene segment. An earlier analysis of almost 600 of the donors classified V segments as functional when productive rearrangements were above 56.7% and as segregating when the standard deviation between donors was above 5%. A statistical classification framework was developed to diagnose cytomegalovirus status using the catalog of TCR beta chain sequences. In a later analysis, TCR nucleotide sequences were compared against IMGT/GENE-DB human TR gene sequences so that V and J genes could be assigned. A later analysis assigned CDR3 sequences and most-parsimonious VDJ recombination scenarios with the TCRdist pipeline. In a later analysis, each TCR beta chain was defined by its CDR3 amino acid sequence together with its V-gene family, and reads lacking a unique V-gene family were excluded. In a later analysis, 500 to 700 highly shared, low-generation-probability nucleotide sequences were removed to address suspected cross-contamination and a sequencing artifact. For each public chain, a later analysis derived a clonal expansion index from normalized ranks of inferred template counts within each repertoire. A later analysis computed generation probabilities with a VDJ recombination model fitted to out-of-frame rearrangements, and checked the results against IGoR. Hypergeometric tests were used in a later analysis to score TCR-TCR, TCR-HLA and TCR-CMV co-occurrence, with a repertoire-size bias correction applied to the TCR pairs. A later analysis estimated false discovery rates by permuting HLA or CMV assignments 20 times. In a later analysis, co-occurring TCRs were grouped with DBSCAN, and TCRdist sequence similarity was added when clustering was performed within HLA-allele-positive subsets. Repertoires with fewer than 30,000 or more than 120,000 public chains, plus five repertoires with anomalous nucleotide sharing, were excluded from co-occurrence clustering. As stored in TCRdb, this immuneACCESS dataset retains in-frame rearrangements with V and J assigned. A fraction of the clones does not appear; measured against another copy, unresolved V genes explain less than half of the discrepancy, and the remainder lacks a known reason. That table gives V, J and clone size, and the DNA gave D and trimming. The sample records roughly 130,000 clones, 60% to 75% of which are singletons. 5.8% of the sample goes to the ten largest clones.

These data come from a study of cytomegalovirus exposure and HLA in healthy donors (dated by TCRdb to about 2017). For the wider study: According to an earlier analysis of several hundred of the donors, about 170 million T cells yielded over 90 million unique TCR beta sequences and less than 300 Gb of sequence data. Roughly 290 gigabases of sequencing data and around 88 million unique TCR sequences made up an early release that covered several hundred HLA-typed donors. Of the approximately 400 genotyped donors, approximately 83% fell in the genetic ancestry cluster associated with self-reported Caucasian donors. The aim of the study was to test whether cataloging public T cell receptors could identify signatures of past pathogen exposure. Using immunosequencing, the study profiled T cell repertoires from roughly 650 subjects and related those repertoires to cytomegalovirus serostatus. Besides the first cohort of 666 subjects, a separate validation cohort made up of around 120 different subjects was used. To predict cytomegalovirus infection status, the study combined high-throughput TCR immunosequencing, statistical association of individual TCRs with disease status, and machine learning. In a later analysis, previously published TCR beta repertoires from several hundred donors were re-analyzed and high-resolution HLA genotyping was added so that TCR occurrence patterns could be studied. In the later analysis, no new phenotypic data were used to find candidate immune exposures; instead, reliance was placed on TCR beta sequences and their occurrence across donors. An earlier analysis of approximately 500 of the donors applied high-throughput TCR beta sequencing to assess whether each TCR beta V gene segment acted as functional or pseudogenic. Donor age, sex, ethnicity and CMV serostatus were compiled alongside the repertoire data. A later genetic analysis took genome-wide SNP genotypes for 398 of the 666 donors and used that subset as a discovery cohort. All discovery cohort repertoires had been generated using a single sequencing platform. Both class I and class II loci were covered by HLA typing, at four-digit resolution. Typing coverage varied by locus: roughly 629-640 donors for A, B, C, DRB1 and DQB1; approximately 500 for DQA1; 600 to 610 for DPA1; 450 to 480 for DPB1. Because of strong linkage in the cohort, roughly five DR-DQ haplotypes were treated as single units for association and clustering. Among around 400 genotyped donors of the cohort, an average of roughly 240,000 unique TCR beta nucleotide sequences were sequenced per donor, around 20% of them non-productive.

Including the terminal cysteine and phenylalanine, the CDR3 comprises 16 residues. This entry keeps only the CDR3 DNA: 48 bases, framed from base 1. V ends up 3 bases short and J 7 bases short, with an unmatched junction base count of 9. CDR1 is given as KGHSH and CDR2 as LQKENI, both from the germline V gene. Study-level results and caveats: The 87-base-pair reads could not distinguish some IMGT-functional V segments, including TRBV6-2 and TRBV6-3, so those segments were excluded. Presence/absence analyses assumed roughly uniform sequencing depth across donors, an assumption that may not hold. In a later analysis, HLA-associated TCR beta chains were found to be more clonally expanded and to have lower generation probabilities than equally common non-associated chains. Because HLA typing was missing for some donors at each locus, association tests included only the typed subset. In an earlier analysis of about 600 of the donors, most TCR beta V segments appeared in productive rearrangements about 90% or about 30% of the time, broadly matching IMGT annotations. Across donors, most TCR sequences were observed very rarely, whereas some public TCRs were present in many individuals. A group of highly shared sequence variants was considered likely to be a technical artifact of the sequencing pipeline. In this cohort, only TCR beta chains were sequenced, and detectable features were limited by the absence of alpha or paired-chain data. About 15 rarely observed V segments, including chromosome 9 orphons, were excluded from the earlier analysis of about 600 of the donors because counts were too low. According to a later analysis, parvovirus B19, influenza, CMV and Epstein-Barr virus appeared linked to several top co-occurrence clusters. According to a later analysis, most CMV-associated TCR beta chains appeared to be HLA-restricted, and the HLA associations seemed to be driven largely by CMV exposure. When HLA alleles, especially DR and DQ, strongly co-occurred, TCR associations were difficult to assign to individual alleles. It was suggested by the authors that the approach could potentially be generalized to other disease states and immunological phenotypes. In a later analysis, TCR association rates were found to vary across HLA loci, with the most associated TCRs seen for DRB1 alleles and the fewest for HLA-C alleles. Correlated functional status among segregating V segments might be attributable to linkage disequilibrium, but an unknown experimental factor could not be ruled out. A later analysis associated 16,951 TCR beta sequences with specific HLA alleles at a false discovery rate of 0.05. In vitro tests confirmed that a few of the cytomegalovirus-associated TCR beta chains recognize cytomegalovirus antigens. Immune exposure information for the cohort was limited to CMV serostatus. An association between a missense DCLRE1C variant and V-gene and J-gene trimming of TCR beta chains was found in a later genetic analysis and replicated in an independent cohort. In both the original and validation cohorts, the classifier was reported to diagnose cytomegalovirus status with high specificity and sensitivity. A total of 164 TCR beta chains were listed by the study as associated with cytomegalovirus. A further reported finding was that TCR beta sequences accurately predicted the HLA-A and HLA-B alleles for most subjects in the first cohort. In a later genetic analysis, fewer N-insertions in productive TCRs were reported among donors in an Asian-associated ancestry cluster than the approximately 670-donor mean.

The cohort comprised hundreds of healthy bone marrow donors. At the time of sampling, all cohort members were nominally healthy, though unrecorded immune exposures were likely present. The donor tested CMV seropositive and was one of the 289 seropositive cohort members. Each donor provided a peripheral blood sample, and peripheral blood mononuclear cells were used for TCR beta sequencing. The Qiagen DNeasy Blood Extraction Kit was used to extract genomic DNA from the blood cell samples. What was sequenced was PBMCs. This receptor chain uses TRBV18 and TRBJ1-4, and 9 junctional nucleotides match TRBD1. The sequence was obtained from a woman aged 45-60 years in good health and CMV-seropositive. At the DNA level, the sequence is TGTGCCAGCTCACCCGGACAGGGGCGACTTGCTGAAAAACTGTTTTTT. It translates to CASSPGQGRLAEKLFF.